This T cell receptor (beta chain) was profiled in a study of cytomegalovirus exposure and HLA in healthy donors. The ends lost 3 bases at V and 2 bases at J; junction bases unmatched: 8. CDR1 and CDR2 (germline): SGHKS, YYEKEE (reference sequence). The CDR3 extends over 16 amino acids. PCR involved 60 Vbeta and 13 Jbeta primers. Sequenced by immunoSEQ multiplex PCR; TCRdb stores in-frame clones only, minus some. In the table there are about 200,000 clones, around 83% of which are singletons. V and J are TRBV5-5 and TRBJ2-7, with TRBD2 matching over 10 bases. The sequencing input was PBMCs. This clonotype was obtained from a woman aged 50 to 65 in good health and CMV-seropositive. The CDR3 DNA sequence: TGTGCCAGCAGCTCGGCGATAGCGGGAGGTGCCTACGAGCAGTACTTC. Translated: CASSSAIAGGAYEQYF.